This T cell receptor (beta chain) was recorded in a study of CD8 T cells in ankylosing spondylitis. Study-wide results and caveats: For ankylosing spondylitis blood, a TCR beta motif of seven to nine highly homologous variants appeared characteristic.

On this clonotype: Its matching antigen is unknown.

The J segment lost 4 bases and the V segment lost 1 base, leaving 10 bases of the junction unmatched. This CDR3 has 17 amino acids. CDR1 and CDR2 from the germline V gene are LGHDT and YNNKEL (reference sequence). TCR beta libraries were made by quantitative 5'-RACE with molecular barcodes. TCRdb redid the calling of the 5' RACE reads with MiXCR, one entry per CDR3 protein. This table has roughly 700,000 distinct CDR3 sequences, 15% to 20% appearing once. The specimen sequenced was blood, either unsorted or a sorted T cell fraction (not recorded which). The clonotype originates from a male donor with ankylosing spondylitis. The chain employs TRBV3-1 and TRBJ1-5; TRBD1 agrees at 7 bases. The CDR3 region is CASSQGAPGTANQPQHF. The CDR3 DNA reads TGTGCCAGCAGCCAAGGTGCTCCGGGGACAGCTAATCAGCCCCAGCATTTT.